The subject of this entry is one T cell receptor (beta chain). This entry belongs to a study of blood T cell repertoires in COVID-19. For the study at large: Donors in the United States, Italy and Spain gave samples during acute or convalescent COVID-19.

Authors' data handling: Estimation of nucleated cell counts relied on the amplification of reference gene primers. Using immunoSEQ multiplex PCR, the repertoire was profiled, and TCRdb retains in-frame clones only, with some absent. That table gives V, J and clone size, and the DNA gave D and trimming. This sample has roughly 300,000 clones, with roughly 85% found just once. V shed 1 base, J shed 3 bases, and the junction held 12 bases outside the gene matches. Per germline, CDR1 SGHRS and CDR2 YFSETQ. The CDR3 is 17 residues long. The V call is TRBV5-1, the J call TRBJ1-2, with TRBD1 matching 7 bases. This receptor was obtained from a human donor in a cohort sampled during active COVID-19. Input material: peripheral blood. The CDR3 region has the DNA TGCGCCAGCAGCTTGCAGGCAGAGGCACAGGGGTACTATGGCTACACCTTC. It translates to CASSLQAEAQGYYGYTF. Based on the CDR3 plus reference TRBV5-1 and TRBJ1-2, the full variable domain is KAGVTQTPRYLIKTRGQQVTLSCSPISGHRSVSWYQQTPGQGLQFLFEYFSETQRNKGNFPGRFSGRQFSNSRSEMNVSTLELGDSALYLCASSLQAEAQGYYGYTFGSGTRLTVV.